This T cell receptor (beta chain) came from a study of blood T cell repertoires in COVID-19. Study background: From T cells, B-cell-depleted T cells, or PBMCs came the material, which was cDNA or gDNA.

Authors' methods: For nucleated cells, counts were estimated from reference gene primer amplification. Repertoires were generated with immunoSEQ multiplex PCR, while TCRdb's copy carries only in-frame clones and drops some. V, J and clone size are taken as reported in that table, and D and trimming were inferred from the DNA itself. The top ten clones hold around 6% of a sample with about 250,000 clones, over 80% of them seen once. The CDR3 runs to 15 residues. V was cut by 3 bases and J by 3 bases, with 13 bases left in between. In germline, CDR1 is MNHEY, CDR2 SMNVEV (reference sequence). Sequencing input: peripheral blood. This receptor was identified in a human donor in a cohort sampled during active COVID-19. The V and J genes are TRBV27 and TRBJ2-3; D might be TRBD1 (5 bases). As DNA, the CDR3 is TGTGCCAGCAGTTTCGAGGCAAAGGGGACAGATACGCAGTATTTT. Translation: CASSFEAKGTDTQYF.